This T cell receptor beta chain was found in a study of OX40 agonist ivuxolimab in advanced cancers. Whole-study context: Two cutaneous melanoma patients and one hepatocellular carcinoma patient, three in all, had partial responses.

The CDR3 has 16 amino acids. Between the trimmed V and J ends, which lost 1 base and 7 bases, there was a span of 14 bases. Per the germline V gene, CDR1 is SGHTA and CDR2 is FQGNSA. Measured with immunoSEQ multiplex PCR; TCRdb has only the in-frame clones, and not every one. The sample yields about 70,000 clones, around 87% seen once. The sequence derives from an adult with an advanced solid tumor such as melanoma, head and neck, liver or kidney cancer. The V gene is TRBV7-2, the J gene TRBJ1-6, with D perhaps matching TRBD1 (5 bases). Source: CD4+ or CD8+ T cells sorted from blood, taken in a trial of the OX40 agonist ivuxolimab. The CDR3 region has the DNA TGTGCCAGCAGCTTAGGGGTGGGGACGGTGAATTCACCCCTCCACTTT. Its protein is CASSLGVGTVNSPLHF.